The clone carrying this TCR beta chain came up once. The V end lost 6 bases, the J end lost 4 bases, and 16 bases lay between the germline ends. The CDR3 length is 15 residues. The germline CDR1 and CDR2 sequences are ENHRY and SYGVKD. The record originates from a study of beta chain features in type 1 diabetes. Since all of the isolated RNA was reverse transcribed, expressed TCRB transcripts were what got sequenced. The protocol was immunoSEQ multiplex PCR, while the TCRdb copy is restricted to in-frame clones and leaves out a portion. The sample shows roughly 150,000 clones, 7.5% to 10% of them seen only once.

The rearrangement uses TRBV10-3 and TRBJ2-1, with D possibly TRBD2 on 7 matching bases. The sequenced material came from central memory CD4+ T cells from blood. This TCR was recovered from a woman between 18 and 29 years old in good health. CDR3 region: CAIREGGGGYNEQFF. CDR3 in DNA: TGTGCCATCAGGGAAGGGGGGGGCGGTTACAATGAGCAGTTCTTC.